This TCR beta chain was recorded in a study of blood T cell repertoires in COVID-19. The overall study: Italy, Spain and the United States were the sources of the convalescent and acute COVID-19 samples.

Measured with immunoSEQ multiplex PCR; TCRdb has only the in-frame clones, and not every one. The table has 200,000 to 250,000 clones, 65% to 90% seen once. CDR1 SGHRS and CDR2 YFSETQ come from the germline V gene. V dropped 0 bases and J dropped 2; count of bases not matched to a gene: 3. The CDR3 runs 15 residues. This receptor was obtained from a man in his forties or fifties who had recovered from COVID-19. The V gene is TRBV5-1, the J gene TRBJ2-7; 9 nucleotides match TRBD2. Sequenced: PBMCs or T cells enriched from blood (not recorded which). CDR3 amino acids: CASSLGLAGTYEQYF. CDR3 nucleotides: TGCGCCAGCAGCTTGGGGCTAGCGGGAACCTACGAGCAGTACTTC.